The clone carrying this T cell receptor beta chain showed up just a few times. The sample comes from a study of identical twins. The V gene lost 1 base and the J gene lost 8 bases, with 12 bases spanning the gap. This CDR3 is built from 15 residues. Per the germline V gene, CDR1 is SGHTA and CDR2 is FQGTGA. TCRdb called the 5' RACE reads again in MiXCR, with one record for every CDR3 protein. Of over 550,000 distinct CDR3 sequences listed, about 7% were seen once; the top ten hold approximately 1.5%. These data were also reused for a study on yellow fever vaccine responses in identical twins.

Sequenced sample: PBMCs. The source of this sequence is a woman aged 18 to 35 in good health. This chain links TRBV7-3 with TRBJ1-6; no reliable D call. CDR3 DNA: TGTGCCAGCAGCTTAAGTTGGGGAGGCGATTCACCCCTCCACTTT. It specifies CASSLSWGGDSPLHF.